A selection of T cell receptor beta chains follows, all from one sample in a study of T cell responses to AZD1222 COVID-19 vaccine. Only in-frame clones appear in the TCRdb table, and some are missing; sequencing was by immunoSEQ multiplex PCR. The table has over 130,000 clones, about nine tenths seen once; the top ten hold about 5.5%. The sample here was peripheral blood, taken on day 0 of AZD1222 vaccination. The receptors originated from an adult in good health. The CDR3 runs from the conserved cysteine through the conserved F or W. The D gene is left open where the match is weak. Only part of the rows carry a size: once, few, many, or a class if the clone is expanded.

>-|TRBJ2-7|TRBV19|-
CASSDSGDAYEQYF
TGTGCCAGTAGTGACTCCGGGGATGCCTACGAGCAGTACTTC
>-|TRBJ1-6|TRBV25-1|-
CASSERQGYNSPLHF
TGTGCCAGCAGTGAACGGCAGGGTTATAATTCACCCCTCCACTTT
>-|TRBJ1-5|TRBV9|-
CASSPSSNQPQHF
TGTGCCAGCAGTCCCAGTAGCAATCAGCCCCAGCATTTT
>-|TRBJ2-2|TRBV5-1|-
CASSLAGPATGELFF
TGCGCCAGCAGCTTGGCAGGCCCAGCCACCGGGGAGCTGTTTTTT
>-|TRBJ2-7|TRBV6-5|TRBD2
CASSYSGEGNYEQYF
TGTGCCAGCAGTTACTCCGGGGAGGGAAACTACGAGCAGTACTTC
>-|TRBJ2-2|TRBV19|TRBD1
CASSMLQGAGELFF
TGTGCCAGTAGTATGCTACAGGGGGCCGGGGAGCTGTTTTTT
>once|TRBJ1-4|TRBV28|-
CASSLVFEKLFF
TGTGCCAGCAGTTTAGTTTTTGAAAAACTGTTTTTT
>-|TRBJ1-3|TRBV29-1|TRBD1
CSVNTGAGNTIYF
TGCAGCGTAAATACAGGGGCTGGAAACACCATATATTTT
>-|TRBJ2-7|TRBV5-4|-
CASSLGLGYEQYF
TGTGCCAGCAGCTTGGGTCTCGGGTACGAGCAGTACTTC
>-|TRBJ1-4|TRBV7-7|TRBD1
CASSLHQGQAEKLFF
TGTGCTAGCAGCTTACACCAAGGACAGGCTGAAAAACTGTTTTTT
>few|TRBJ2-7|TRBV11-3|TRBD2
CASSWGLAVSYEQYF
TGTGCCAGCAGCTGGGGACTAGCGGTCTCCTACGAGCAGTACTTC
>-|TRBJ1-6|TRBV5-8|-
CASSLYAGTSSPLHF
TGTGCCAGCAGCTTGTACGCAGGGACTTCTTCACCCCTCCACTTT
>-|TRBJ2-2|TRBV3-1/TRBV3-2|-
CASSQVGGANTGELFF
TGTGCCAGCAGCCAAGTAGGCGGGGCGAACACCGGGGAGCTGTTTTTT
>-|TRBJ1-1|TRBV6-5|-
CASSYVGTEAFF
TGTGCCAGCAGTTACGTTGGCACTGAAGCTTTCTTT
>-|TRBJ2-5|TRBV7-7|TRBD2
CASSSLGLATKTQYF
TGTGCTAGCAGCTCTCTGGGACTAGCGACGAAGACCCAGTACTTC
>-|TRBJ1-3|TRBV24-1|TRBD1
CATSALGQGGNTIYF
TGTGCCACCAGTGCCCTGGGACAGGGAGGAAACACCATATATTTT
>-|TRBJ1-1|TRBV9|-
CASSAQLNTEAFF
TGTGCCAGCAGCGCCCAGTTGAACACTGAAGCTTTCTTT
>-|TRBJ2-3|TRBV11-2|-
CASSLSVPRDTQYF
TGTGCCAGCAGCCTCTCGGTGCCTAGAGATACGCAGTATTTT
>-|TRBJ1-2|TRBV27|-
CASSYLPSTVGDGYTF
TGTGCCAGCAGTTATCTCCCCAGCACGGTGGGGGATGGCTACACCTTC
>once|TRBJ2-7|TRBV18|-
CASSPNSYEQYF
TGTGCCAGCTCACCAAACAGCTACGAGCAGTACTTC
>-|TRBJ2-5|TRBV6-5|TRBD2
CASSDGREETQYF
TGTGCCAGCAGCGACGGGCGGGAGGAGACCCAGTACTTC
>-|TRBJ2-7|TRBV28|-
CASSGGGAAYEQYF
TGTGCCAGCAGCGGCGGTGGAGCTGCCTACGAGCAGTACTTC
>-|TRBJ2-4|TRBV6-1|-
CASSELPGSGENIQYF
TGTGCCAGCAGTGAACTTCCTGGTTCAGGGGAAAACATTCAGTACTTC
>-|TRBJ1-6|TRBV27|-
CASGEGRVYNSPLHF
TGTGCCAGCGGAGAGGGGAGGGTCTATAATTCACCCCTCCACTTT
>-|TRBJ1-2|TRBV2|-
CAYPPGGAYGYTF
TGTGCCTACCCCCCCGGGGGGGCCTATGGCTACACCTTC
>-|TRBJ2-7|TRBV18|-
CASSLPPVGEQYF
TGTGCCAGCTCACTGCCCCCCGTGGGGGAGCAGTACTTC
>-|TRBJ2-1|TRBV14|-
CASSPRGSYNEQFF
TGTGCCAGCAGCCCTCGGGGCAGCTACAATGAGCAGTTCTTC
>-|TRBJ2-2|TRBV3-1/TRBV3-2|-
CASSHPTGELFF
TGTGCCAGCAGCCATCCGACCGGGGAGCTGTTTTTT
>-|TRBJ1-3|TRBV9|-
CASSGNRDTIYF
TGTGCCAGCAGCGGAAATCGGGACACCATATATTTT
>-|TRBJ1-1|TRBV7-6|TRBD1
CASSTWGQGKSEAFF
TGTGCCAGCAGCACGTGGGGACAGGGGAAGTCTGAAGCTTTCTTT
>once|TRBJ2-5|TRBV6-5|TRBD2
CASTERGSLQETQYF
TGTGCCAGCACGGAGCGGGGGAGCCTACAAGAGACCCAGTACTTC
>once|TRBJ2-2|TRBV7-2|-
CASSLESTLATGELFF
TGTGCCAGCAGCTTAGAGTCTACCTTGGCCACCGGGGAGCTGTTTTTT
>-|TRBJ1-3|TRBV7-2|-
CASSPLDSGNTIYF
TGTGCCAGCAGCCCCCTCGACTCTGGAAACACCATATATTTT
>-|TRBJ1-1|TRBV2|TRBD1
CATQGARNTEAFF
TGTGCCACTCAGGGGGCGAGGAACACTGAAGCTTTCTTT
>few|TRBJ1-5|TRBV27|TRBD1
CASSSKQGKSQPQHF
TGTGCCAGCAGTTCAAAACAGGGGAAGAGTCAGCCCCAGCATTTT
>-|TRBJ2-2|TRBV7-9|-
CASTSLSSGELFF
TGTGCCAGCACCTCCCTTTCGTCCGGGGAGCTGTTTTTT
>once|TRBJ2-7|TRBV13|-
CASSLNSARDHSSEQYF
TGTGCCAGCAGCTTAAACTCAGCGCGGGACCACTCCTCCGAGCAGTACTTC
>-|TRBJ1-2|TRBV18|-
CASSPGDNYGYTF
TGTGCCAGCTCACCAGGGGACAACTATGGCTACACCTTC
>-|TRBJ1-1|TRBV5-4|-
CASSLLGSSPGDTEAFF
TGTGCCAGCAGCCTCCTGGGCTCTTCACCAGGGGACACTGAAGCTTTCTTT
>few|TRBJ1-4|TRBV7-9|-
CASSPTNRNEKLFF
TGTGCCAGCAGCCCCACTAATAGGAACGAAAAACTGTTTTTT
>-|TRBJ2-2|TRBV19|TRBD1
CASSIDGPGQGGTGELFF
TGTGCCAGTAGTATAGATGGCCCCGGACAGGGAGGTACCGGGGAGCTGTTTTTT
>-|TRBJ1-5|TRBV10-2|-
CASREHQTDQPQHF
TGCGCCAGCAGAGAGCACCAAACAGATCAGCCCCAGCATTTT
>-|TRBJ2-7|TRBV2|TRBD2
CASSELSGAPYEQYF
TGTGCCAGCAGTGAACTTAGCGGGGCCCCCTACGAGCAGTACTTC
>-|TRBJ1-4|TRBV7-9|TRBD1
CASSPLWTGGEKLFF
TGTGCCAGCAGCCCTCTATGGACAGGTGGGGAAAAACTGTTTTTT
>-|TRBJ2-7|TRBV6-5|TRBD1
CASRGGDEQYF
TGTGCCAGCAGAGGGGGCGACGAGCAGTACTTC
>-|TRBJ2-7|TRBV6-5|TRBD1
CASKDSRGRLHEQYF
TGTGCCAGCAAGGATTCCAGGGGGCGATTGCACGAGCAGTACTTC
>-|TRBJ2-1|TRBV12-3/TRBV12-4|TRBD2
CASSPGTSPRQFF
TGTGCCAGCAGTCCCGGGACTAGCCCCCGGCAGTTCTTC